Below, one TCR beta chain is given with its context. Its antigen is as yet unknown. This specimen comes from a study of T cell repertoires in cytomegalovirus infection. Background on the study: Indications of both CMV infection and matching HLA type were provided by public TCR beta signatures. Study findings and constraints: Frequencies of public TCR beta families were cumulated, and this identified carriers of CMV plus the relevant HLA. HLA-C-restricted CMV-specific TCR beta clonotypes were dominant in the ex vivo response.

TCRdb re-called the reads with MiXCR, one entry per CDR3 protein. The sample yields roughly 720,000 distinct CDR3 sequences, less than 40% seen once. After removal of 7 bases from V and 5 bases from J, the junction contained 7 bases not matched to a gene. This CDR3 is 14 amino acids long. Per the germline V gene, CDR1 is MNHNS and CDR2 is SASEGT. Sequenced sample: PBMCs. The TCR sequence derives from a human donor in good health (CMV status not recorded). Some clones in this sample may be carry-over from other donors' samples. The chain uses TRBV6-1 and TRBJ1-4; 7 bases align to TRBD1. CDR3 nucleotide sequence: TGTGCCAGCATCAGACAGGGCCGAAATGAAAAACTGTTTTTT. It yields the protein CASIRQGRNEKLFF.